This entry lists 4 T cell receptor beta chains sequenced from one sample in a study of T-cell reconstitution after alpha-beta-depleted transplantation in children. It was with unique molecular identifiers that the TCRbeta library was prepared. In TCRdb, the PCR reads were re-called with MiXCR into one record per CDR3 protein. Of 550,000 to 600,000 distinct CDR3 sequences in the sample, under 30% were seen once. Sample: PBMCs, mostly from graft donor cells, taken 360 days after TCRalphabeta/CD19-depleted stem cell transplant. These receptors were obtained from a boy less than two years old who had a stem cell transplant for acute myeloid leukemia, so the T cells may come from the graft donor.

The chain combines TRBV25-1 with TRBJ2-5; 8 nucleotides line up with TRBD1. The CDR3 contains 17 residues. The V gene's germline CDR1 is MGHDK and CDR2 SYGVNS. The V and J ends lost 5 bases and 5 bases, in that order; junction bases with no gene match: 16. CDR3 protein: CASSPSPRGPLRETQYF. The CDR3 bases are TGTGCCAGCAGTCCCTCCCCCAGGGGGCCCTTGCGGGAGACCCAGTACTTC. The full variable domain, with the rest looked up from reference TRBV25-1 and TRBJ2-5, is EADIYQTPRYLVIGTGKKITLECSQTMGHDKMYWYQQDPGMELHLIHYSYGVNSTEKGDLSSESTVSRIRTEHFPLTLESARPSHTSQYLCASSPSPRGPLRETQYFGPGTRLLVL.

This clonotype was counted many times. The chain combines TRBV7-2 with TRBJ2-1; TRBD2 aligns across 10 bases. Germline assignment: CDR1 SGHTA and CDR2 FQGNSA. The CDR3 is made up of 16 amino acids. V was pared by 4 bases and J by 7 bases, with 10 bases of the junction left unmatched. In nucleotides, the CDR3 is TGTGCCAGCAGCTCATCCAGCGGGGGGGCCCGGAATGAGCAGTTCTTC. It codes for CASSSSSGGARNEQFF. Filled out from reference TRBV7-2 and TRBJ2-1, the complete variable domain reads GAGVSQSPSNKVTEKGKDVELRCDPISGHTALYWYRQSLGQGLEFLIYFQGNSAPDKSGLPSDRFSAERTGGSVSTLTIQRTQQEDSAVYLCASSSSSGGARNEQFFGPGTRLTVL.

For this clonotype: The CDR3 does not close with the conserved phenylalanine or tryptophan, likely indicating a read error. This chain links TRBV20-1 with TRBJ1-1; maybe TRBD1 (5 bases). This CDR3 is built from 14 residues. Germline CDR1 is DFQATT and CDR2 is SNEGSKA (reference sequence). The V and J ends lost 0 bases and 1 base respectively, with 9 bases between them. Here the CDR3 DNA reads TGCAGTGCTAGAGATGGGGGGACGAACACTGAAGCTTTCTGT. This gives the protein CSARDGGTNTEAFC.

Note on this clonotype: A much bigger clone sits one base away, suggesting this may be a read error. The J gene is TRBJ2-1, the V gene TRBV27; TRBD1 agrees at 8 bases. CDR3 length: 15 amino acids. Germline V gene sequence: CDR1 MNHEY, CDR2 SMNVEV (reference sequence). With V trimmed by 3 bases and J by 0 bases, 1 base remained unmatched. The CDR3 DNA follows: TGTGCCAGCAGTTTGGACAGGGTCTCCTACAATGAGCAGTTCTTC. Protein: CASSLDRVSYNEQFF.